This TCR beta chain was profiled in a study of cytomegalovirus exposure and HLA in healthy donors. The study ran its PCR with 60 Vbeta and 13 Jbeta primers. Using immunoSEQ multiplex PCR, the repertoire was profiled, and TCRdb retains in-frame clones only, with some absent. The sample shows approximately 170,000 clones, approximately 77% of them seen only once. This CDR3 has 14 amino acids. CDR1 SGHTA and CDR2 FQGNSA come from the germline V gene. The V gene lost 5 bases and the J gene lost 2 bases, with 13 bases spanning the gap. This clonotype was obtained from a male donor in good health and CMV-seronegative. The sequencing sample was made of PBMCs. The chain recombines TRBV7-2 with TRBJ2-7, with D possibly TRBD1 on 6 matching bases. The CDR3 is CASSTDRWAYEQYF. In nucleotides, the CDR3 is TGTGCCAGCAGCACCGACAGGTGGGCCTACGAGCAGTACTTC.